These 10 T cell receptor beta chains were sequenced from one sample in a study of T cells in localized non-small cell lung cancer. Using immunoSEQ multiplex PCR, the repertoire was profiled, and TCRdb retains in-frame clones only, with some absent. The sample gives about 1,400 clones, around 30% of which show up once; less than 8% is in the top ten. This specimen was lung tumor tissue, taken before any cancer treatment. The source is a male donor older than 55 with stage II lung adenocarcinoma.

V gene TRBV16 combines with J gene TRBJ2-7; the D gene is possibly TRBD1 (6 bases). Germline CDR1 KGHSY, CDR2 FQNENV. This CDR3 spans 17 amino acids. The V end was cut by 3 bases, the J end by 0 bases, with 18 bases between. CDR3 coding DNA: TGTGCCAGCAGCCACAAAAGCAGGGGTGGGGGCTCCTACGAGCAGTACTTC. It codes for CASSHKSRGGGSYEQYF.

The chain employs TRBV19 and TRBJ1-1; possibly TRBD1 for D (5 bases). The CDR3 consists of 15 residues. The V and J ends lost 2 bases and 6 bases respectively, with 16 bases between them. Germline CDR1 reads LNHDA; CDR2 reads SQIVND (reference sequence). The CDR3 loop reads CASSISGGVTAEAFF. The CDR3, as DNA: TGTGCCAGTAGTATATCGGGAGGGGTAACGGCTGAAGCTTTCTTT.

V and J are TRBV6-8 and TRBJ1-2, with D possibly TRBD1 on 6 matching bases. Trimming cost V 2 bases and J 5 bases, with 12 bases left between them. In germline, CDR1 is MNHGY, CDR2 SAAAGT. This CDR3 comprises 14 residues. This CDR3 reads CASSYGQRAYGYTF. For the CDR3, the DNA is TGTGCCAGCAGTTACGGACAGAGAGCTTATGGCTACACCTTC.

The J gene is TRBJ2-5, the V gene TRBV6-8; TRBD1 matches 8 bases. CDR3 size: 14 residues. Germline CDR1 and CDR2: MNHGY and SAAAGT. V shed 6 bases, J shed 5 bases, and the junction held 8 bases outside the gene matches. CDR3 sequence (DNA): TGTGCCAGCAGGCCGGCAGGGGGCTTGGAGACCCAGTACTTC. This gives the protein CASRPAGGLETQYF.

This clone was picked up a small number of times. The rearrangement joins TRBV14 to TRBJ2-1; no clear D. The CDR3 extends over 15 amino acids. Germline assignment: CDR1 SGHDN and CDR2 FVKESK. Trimming removed 1 base from V and 0 bases from J, with 7 bases in between. This CDR3 is CASSQGLLSYNEQFF. The CDR3 nucleotides are TGTGCCAGCAGCCAAGGACTCCTCTCCTACAATGAGCAGTTCTTC.

This clone is termed medium-sized (0.01 to 0.1%). This chain links TRBV11-3 with TRBJ1-2; D uncertain. V was clipped by 3 bases and J by 3 bases, with 14 bases between them. The CDR3 runs to 15 residues. The V gene's germline CDR1 is SGHNT and CDR2 YENEEA. The CDR3 DNA reads as TGTGCCAGCAGCTTGTCCGTGTGGAGGTACTATGGCTACACCTTC. Translated, it gives CASSLSVWRYYGYTF.

The V and J genes are TRBV6-4 and TRBJ2-2; D is uncertain. The CDR3 covers 12 residues. Germline CDR1 is MRHNA and CDR2 is SNTAGT. Trimming removed 8 bases from V and 7 bases from J, with 11 bases in between. This CDR3 reads CASSDFRGELFF. CDR3 nucleotides: TGTGCCAGCTCAGACTTTCGCGGGGAGCTGTTTTTT.

This clone showed up just a few times. The genes are TRBV6-8 and TRBJ1-1; D call uncertain. The V gene's germline CDR1 is MNHGY and CDR2 SAAAGT. This CDR3 spans 14 amino acids. Trimming cost V 8 bases and J 0 bases, with 13 bases left between them. CDR3 region: CASCQHRLNTEAFF. The CDR3 DNA follows: TGTGCCAGCTGCCAACACCGCCTGAACACTGAAGCTTTCTTT.

This clone was detected only a few times. The rearrangement links TRBV6-8 to TRBJ2-3; 7 bases fit TRBD1. V lost 8 bases, J lost 1 base, and 3 bases stayed unmatched. The length of the CDR3 is 13 residues. Germline loops: CDR1 MNHGY, CDR2 SAAAGT. CDR3 loop: CASRGQGTDTQYF. The CDR3 DNA reads TGTGCCAGCCGCGGACAGGGCACAGATACGCAGTATTTT.

This clone appeared a few times. This chain links TRBV7-5 with TRBJ2-1; TRBD1, the table's D call, was not compared with the DNA. TRBV7-5 is marked as a pseudogene. The CDR3 runs 19 residues. CDR3 region: CASSLVGTGESTIYNEQFF. The CDR3 nucleotides are TGTGCCAGCAGCTTAGTTGGGACAGGAGAATCCACAATCTACAATGAGCAGTTCTTC.